This T cell receptor beta chain appears in the sequencing data of a study of vaccination effects on CD4 cells after COVID-19. Across the study: Sampling occurred a median 72 days post second dose, range 14 to 241.

Worth noting for this clone: The antigen is undetermined.

Overall study results and limits: Early post-infection timepoints were absent, and convalescent patients were few.

CD4+ T cells specific for antigen were expanded with viral peptide pools by the ViraFEST assay before sequencing. Having been cultured for less than 13 days, the cells underwent CD4+ T cell isolation. The cohort was immunized with two doses of either the BNT162b2 or mRNA-1273 vaccine. Half-medium replacement with IL-2 medium occurred on days 3 and 7. Generated by immunoSEQ multiplex PCR, the TCRdb table keeps only in-frame clones and is missing some. The sample lists more than 13,000 clones; approximately 70% were seen once. This clonotype originated in a human donor who received a COVID-19 vaccine. The input for sequencing was CD4+ T cells from PBMCs cultured with HCoV-NL63 spike peptides, taken after COVID-19 vaccination.

CDR3 bases: TGTGCCAGCAGCCAACAGGGGGCTGGAAACACCATATATTTT. This codes for CASSQQGAGNTIYF. The chain joins TRBV3-1 (or the pseudogene TRBV3-2) to TRBJ1-3, with 7 bases lining up with TRBD1. The germline V gene encodes CDR1 LGHDT and CDR2 YNNKEL (reference sequence). The CDR3 extends over 14 amino acids. V was clipped by 2 bases and J by 2 bases; unmatched bases: 0.